One T cell receptor beta chain is described in this entry. The sample's treatment: about 20 received Ad26.COV2.S at low or high dose, single or two shots; roughly five received placebo; per-sample allocation not given. It was on day 63 after the first vaccine or placebo injection that samples were taken. The data originate from a study of Ad26.COV2.S vaccination and SARS-CoV-2 variants. TCRdb's table, derived via immunoSEQ multiplex PCR, lists solely in-frame clones and lacks some. The table shows roughly 680,000 clones, with more than 80% occurring only once. The CDR3 runs to 15 residues. Germline-derived CDR1 and CDR2 are SGDLS and YYNGEE. The ends lost 3 bases at V and 4 bases at J; junction bases unmatched: 7.

Sequenced here: peripheral blood, sampled in a trial of Ad26.COV2.S vaccine versus placebo. The origin of this receptor is a person between 18 and 65 years old who received the Ad26.COV2.S COVID-19 vaccine or a placebo. The V and J genes are TRBV9 and TRBJ2-7; 10 positions agree with TRBD2. The CDR3 region is CASSAASGGGYEQYF. The CDR3 DNA reads as TGTGCCAGCAGCGCGGCTAGCGGGGGAGGTTACGAGCAGTACTTC.